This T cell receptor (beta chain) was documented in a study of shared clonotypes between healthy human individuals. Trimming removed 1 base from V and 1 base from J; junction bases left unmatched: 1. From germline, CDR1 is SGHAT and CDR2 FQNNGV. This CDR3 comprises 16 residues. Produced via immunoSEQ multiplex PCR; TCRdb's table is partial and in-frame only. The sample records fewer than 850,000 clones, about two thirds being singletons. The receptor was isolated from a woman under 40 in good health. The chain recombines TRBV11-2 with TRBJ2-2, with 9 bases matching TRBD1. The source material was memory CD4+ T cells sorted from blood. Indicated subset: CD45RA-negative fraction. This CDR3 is CASSLGGQGNTGELFF. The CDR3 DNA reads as TGTGCCAGCAGCTTAGGGGGACAGGGGAACACCGGGGAGCTGTTTTTT.